The next 15 T cell receptor beta chains were all read from a single sample in a study of T-cell memory formation after mild COVID-19. MiXCR, applied by TCRdb to the 5' RACE reads, yields one record per CDR3 protein. The sample lists around 310,000 distinct CDR3 sequences, 15% to 20% occurring once. The sample was PBMCs or a T cell subset sorted from them (not recorded which). These receptors came from a man between 18 and 29 years old who had mild COVID-19 (a few samples of this study predate the infection). Cell type and time point are not known.

This clonotype has ten or more counts. The chain joins TRBV29-1 to TRBJ2-3, with 11 positions matching TRBD2. The V segment lost 8 bases and the J segment 4 bases; nucleotides outside the gene matches: 8. Germline CDR1 and CDR2: SQVTM and ANQGSEA. The CDR3 length is 14 residues. The CDR3 coding sequence is TGCAGCACCCGACTAGCGGGGTTTGCAGATACGCAGTATTTT. Its translation: CSTRLAGFADTQYF.

In this sample, this clonotype turned up a few times. This sequence joins TRBV19 and TRBJ1-5; D unclear. Germline loops: CDR1 LNHDA, CDR2 SQIVND (reference sequence). V dropped 3 bases and J dropped 0 bases, with 9 bases sitting between them. The CDR3 length is 15 residues. This CDR3 reads CASSITEYSNQPQHF. The CDR3 DNA sequence: TGTGCCAGTAGTATCACAGAGTATAGCAATCAGCCCCAGCATTTT.

The chain couples TRBV7-3 to TRBJ2-2; D could derive from TRBD1 or TRBD2 (5 bases each). The CDR3 extends over 16 amino acids. Per germline, CDR1 SGHTA and CDR2 FQGTGA. V lost 4 bases and J lost 5, with 17 bases in between. The CDR3 is CASSSNRDDGTGELFF. In DNA, the CDR3 is TGTGCCAGCAGCTCCAACCGGGACGATGGGACCGGGGAGCTGTTTTTT.

The rearrangement links TRBV5-5 to TRBJ1-4; D is ambiguous. Germline-derived CDR1 and CDR2 are SGHKS and YYEKEE (reference sequence). This CDR3 spans 14 amino acids. V lost 5 bases to trimming and J lost 3 bases, with 11 bases between them. CDR3 coding DNA: TGTGCCAGCAGAAGAGTAGGGCCTAATGAAAAACTGTTTTTT. Translation: CASRRVGPNEKLFF.

V usage is TRBV20-1 and J usage is TRBJ2-5; D unclear. This CDR3 spans 12 amino acids. CDR1 DFQATT and CDR2 SNEGSKA come from the germline V gene (reference sequence). V was shortened by 5 bases and J by 2 bases, with 9 bases between the two germline ends. The CDR3 region is CSAQGRQETQYF. The CDR3 DNA reads as TGCAGTGCTCAAGGAAGGCAAGAGACCCAGTACTTC.

This clonotype occurred a few times. V gene TRBV19 combines with J gene TRBJ2-5; 13 positions match TRBD2. The V gene end was trimmed by 7 bases and the J gene end by 4 bases; junction bases not matched to a gene: 9. The CDR3 is made up of 16 amino acids. Germline V lookup: CDR1 LNHDA, CDR2 SQIVND (reference sequence). CDR3: CASMKLAGGPRETQYF. DNA for the CDR3: TGTGCCAGTATGAAACTAGCGGGGGGGCCTCGAGAGACCCAGTACTTC.

This clonotype was seen a handful of times. The V gene is TRBV4-2, the J gene TRBJ2-3; D possibly matches TRBD1 or TRBD2 (5 bases each). Germline V gives CDR1 LGHNA, CDR2 YNFKEQ. Trimming left V 0 bases short and J 7 bases short, with 14 bases between. The CDR3 is 15 residues long. Written as DNA, the CDR3 is TGTGCCAGCAGCCAAGATGGGACCAGAGGTCATACGCAGTATTTT. Translation gives CASSQDGTRGHTQYF.

The chain recombines TRBV20-1 with TRBJ1-5; D ambiguous. This CDR3 is 17 amino acids long. The germline V gene encodes CDR1 DFQATT and CDR2 SNEGSKA (reference sequence). V was cut by 3 bases and J by 0 bases, with 18 bases left in between. CDR3 in amino acids: CSARAPRGPYSNQPQHF. CDR3 DNA sequence: TGCAGTGCTAGGGCTCCCCGCGGCCCTTATAGCAATCAGCCCCAGCATTTT.

In its sample, this clonotype was seen a few times. V gene TRBV6-2 or TRBV6-3 combines with J gene TRBJ1-6, with a tentative D call TRBD1 (5 bases). The V gene's germline CDR1 is MNHEY and CDR2 SVGEGT. The CDR3 is made up of 15 amino acids. The V and J ends lost 2 bases and 7 bases respectively, with 12 bases between them. This chain's CDR3 is CASSYGTPGNSPLHF. The CDR3 nucleotides read TGTGCCAGCAGTTACGGGACCCCGGGAAATTCACCCCTCCACTTT.

In its sample, this clonotype was seen a few times. The chain has TRBV7-6 and TRBJ2-5; D is perhaps TRBD1 (6 bases). The ends were cut back, 5 bases at V and 5 bases at J, with 18 bases in the middle. The CDR3 consists of 15 residues. The germline V gene encodes CDR1 SGHVS and CDR2 FNYEAQ. The CDR3 bases are TGTGCCAGCAGCCTAGGACCGGGCACAGGGGAGACCCAGTACTTC. Protein: CASSLGPGTGETQYF.

The chain joins TRBV7-8 to TRBJ2-3; perhaps TRBD2 as D (5 bases). The V gene's germline CDR1 is SGHVS and CDR2 FQNEAQ. The CDR3 spans 14 residues. Trimming cost V 1 base and J 9 bases, with 14 bases left between them. DNA of the CDR3: TGTGCCAGCAGCTTAGGGATCGGGGTTTCAACGCAGTATTTT. It encodes CASSLGIGVSTQYF.

This chain connects TRBV7-9 to TRBJ2-7, with unresolved D. The CDR3 length is 13 residues. Trimming took 10 bases from V and 0 from J, leaving 13 bases between them. Germline values: CDR1 SEHNR, CDR2 FQNEAQ (reference sequence). This CDR3 is CATTTANSYEQYF. CDR3 DNA sequence: TGTGCCACCACGACGGCCAACTCCTACGAGCAGTACTTC. The variable domain in full, completed from reference TRBV7-9 and TRBJ2-7, reads DTGVSQNPRHKITKRGQNVTFRCDPISEHNRLYWYRQTLGQGPEFLTYFQNEAQLEKSRLLSDRFSAERPKGSFSTLEIQRTEQGDSAMYLCATTTANSYEQYFGPGTRLTVT.

The V call is TRBV12-3 or TRBV12-4, the J call TRBJ2-5; D is undetermined. The CDR3 covers 14 residues. V gave up 5 bases and J gave up 0 bases, with 10 bases separating them. CDR3 region: CASSTIPNQETQYF. CDR3 in DNA: TGTGCCAGCAGTACCATCCCCAACCAAGAGACCCAGTACTTC.

J is TRBJ2-5 and V is TRBV12-3 or TRBV12-4, with a weak D call TRBD1 (5 bases). The CDR3 has 13 residues. Trimming removed 7 bases at V and 3 bases at J, with 12 bases between. Here the CDR3 reads CASTLRQKETQYF. DNA of the CDR3: TGTGCCAGCACCCTTAGACAGAAAGAGACCCAGTACTTC.

This clonotype was observed a few times. This chain uses TRBV6-5 with TRBJ2-1, with D perhaps TRBD2 (6 bases). This CDR3 is 16 amino acids long. The V gene's germline CDR1 is MNHEY and CDR2 SVGAGI. The V end was cut by 1 base, the J end by 6 bases, with 16 bases between. This chain's CDR3 is CASSYWGDPASNEQFF. In nucleotides, the CDR3 is TGTGCCAGCAGTTACTGGGGGGACCCGGCCTCCAATGAGCAGTTCTTC.